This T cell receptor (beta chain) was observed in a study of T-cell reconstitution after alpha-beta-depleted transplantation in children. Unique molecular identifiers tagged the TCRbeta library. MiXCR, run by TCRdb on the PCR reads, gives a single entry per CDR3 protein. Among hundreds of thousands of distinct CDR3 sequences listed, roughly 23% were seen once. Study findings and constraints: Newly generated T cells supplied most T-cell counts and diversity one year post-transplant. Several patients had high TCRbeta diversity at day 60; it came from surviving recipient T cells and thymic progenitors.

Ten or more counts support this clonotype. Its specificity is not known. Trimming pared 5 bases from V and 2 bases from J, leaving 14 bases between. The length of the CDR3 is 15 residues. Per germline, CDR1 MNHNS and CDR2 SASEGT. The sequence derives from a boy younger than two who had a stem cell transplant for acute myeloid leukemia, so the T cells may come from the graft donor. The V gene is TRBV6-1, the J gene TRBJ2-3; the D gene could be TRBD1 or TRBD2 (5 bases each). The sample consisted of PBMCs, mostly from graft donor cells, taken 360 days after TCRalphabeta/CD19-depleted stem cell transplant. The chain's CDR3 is CASSPEGSPTDTQYF. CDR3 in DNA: TGTGCCAGCAGTCCCGAGGGGAGCCCCACAGATACGCAGTATTTT.